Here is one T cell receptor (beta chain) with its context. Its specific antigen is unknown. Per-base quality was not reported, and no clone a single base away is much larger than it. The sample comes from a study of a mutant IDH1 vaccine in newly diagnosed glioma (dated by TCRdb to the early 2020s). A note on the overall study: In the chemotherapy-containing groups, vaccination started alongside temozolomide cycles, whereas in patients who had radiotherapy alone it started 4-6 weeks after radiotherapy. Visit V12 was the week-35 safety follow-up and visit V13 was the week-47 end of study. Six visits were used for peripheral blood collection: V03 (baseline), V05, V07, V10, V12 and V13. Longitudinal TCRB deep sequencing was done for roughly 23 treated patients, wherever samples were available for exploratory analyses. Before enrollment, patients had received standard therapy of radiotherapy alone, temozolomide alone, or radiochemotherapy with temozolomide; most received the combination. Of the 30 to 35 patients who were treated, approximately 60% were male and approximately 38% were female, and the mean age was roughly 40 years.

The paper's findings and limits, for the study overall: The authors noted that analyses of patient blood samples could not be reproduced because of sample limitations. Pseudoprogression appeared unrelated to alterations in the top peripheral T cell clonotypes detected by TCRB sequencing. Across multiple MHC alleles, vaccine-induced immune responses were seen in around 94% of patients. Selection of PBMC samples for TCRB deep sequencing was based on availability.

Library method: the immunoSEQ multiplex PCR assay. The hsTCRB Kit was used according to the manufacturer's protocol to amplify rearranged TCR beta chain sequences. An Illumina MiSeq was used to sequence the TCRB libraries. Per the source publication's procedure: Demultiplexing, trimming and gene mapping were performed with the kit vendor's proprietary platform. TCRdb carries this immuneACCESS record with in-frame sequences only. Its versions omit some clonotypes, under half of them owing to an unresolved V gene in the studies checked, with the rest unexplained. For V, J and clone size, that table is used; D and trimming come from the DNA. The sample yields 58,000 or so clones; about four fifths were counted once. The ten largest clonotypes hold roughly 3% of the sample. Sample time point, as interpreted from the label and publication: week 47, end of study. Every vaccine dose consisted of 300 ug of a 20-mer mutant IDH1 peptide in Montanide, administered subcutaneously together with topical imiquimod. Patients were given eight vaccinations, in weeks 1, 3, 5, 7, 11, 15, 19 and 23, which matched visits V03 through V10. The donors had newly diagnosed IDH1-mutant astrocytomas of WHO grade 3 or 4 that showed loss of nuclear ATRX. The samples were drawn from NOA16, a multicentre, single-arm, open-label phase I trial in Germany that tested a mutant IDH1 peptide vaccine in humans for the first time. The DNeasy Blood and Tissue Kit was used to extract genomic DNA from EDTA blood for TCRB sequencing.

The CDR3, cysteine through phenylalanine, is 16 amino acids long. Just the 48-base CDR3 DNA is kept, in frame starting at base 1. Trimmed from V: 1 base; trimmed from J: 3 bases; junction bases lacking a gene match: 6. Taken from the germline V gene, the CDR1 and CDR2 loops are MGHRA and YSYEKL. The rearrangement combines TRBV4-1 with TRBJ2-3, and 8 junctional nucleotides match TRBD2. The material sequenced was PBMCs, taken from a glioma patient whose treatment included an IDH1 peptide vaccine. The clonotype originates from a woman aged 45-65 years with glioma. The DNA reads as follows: TGCGCCAGCAGCCAAGGCGGGGGGTTTCTAACAGATACGCAGTATTTT. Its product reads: CASSQGGGFLTDTQYF.